What follows are 21 T cell receptor beta chains derived from one specimen sequenced in a study of blood T cell repertoires in COVID-19. Method: immunoSEQ multiplex PCR; TCRdb's copy keeps in-frame clones and lacks some. Found here are roughly 300,000 clones, 75% to 90% of them singletons; the top ten hold 2% to 3%. Sequencing was done on a sample of PBMCs or T cells enriched from blood (not recorded which). Receptors originate from a woman aged 50 to 65 who had recovered from COVID-19.

The CDR3 sequence: CASSNSGTNEQFF. The CDR3, as DNA: TGTGCCAGTAGTAACTCAGGGACAAATGAGCAGTTCTTC. This chain connects TRBV19 to TRBJ2-1; tentatively, D is TRBD1 (6 bases). The germline gives CDR1 LNHDA, CDR2 SQIVND (reference sequence). Trimming took 4 bases from V and 7 from J, leaving 11 bases between them. The CDR3 has 13 amino acids.

V gene TRBV10-1 combines with J gene TRBJ2-1; D may be TRBD2 (5 bases). This CDR3 has 15 amino acids. V lost 0 bases, J lost 0 bases, and 6 bases lay in between. CDR1 WNHNN and CDR2 SYGVQD come from the germline V gene (reference sequence). The CDR3 DNA reads as TGCGCCAGCAGTGAGTCGGGGAGCTCCTACAATGAGCAGTTCTTC. Its protein is CASSESGSSYNEQFF.

The chain recombines TRBV30 with TRBJ1-1, with unresolved D. V was cut by 3 bases and J by 2 bases, with 10 bases left in between. CDR1 and CDR2 (germline): GTSNPN, SVGIG (reference sequence). The CDR3 is made up of 13 amino acids. The chain's CDR3 is CAWRPGLNTEAFF. The CDR3 DNA follows: TGTGCCTGGAGACCTGGACTCAACACTGAAGCTTTCTTT.

The J gene is TRBJ2-1, the V gene TRBV27; TRBD2 matches 7 bases. This CDR3 is 15 amino acids long. Germline-derived CDR1 and CDR2 are MNHEY and SMNVEV (reference sequence). V was pared by 2 bases and J by 4 bases, with 5 bases of the junction left unmatched. CDR3 residues: CASSLAGDDYNEQFF. The DNA for the CDR3 is TGTGCCAGCAGTTTAGCGGGAGACGATTACAATGAGCAGTTCTTC.

This rearrangement joins TRBV9 to TRBJ1-1, with a possible D match to TRBD1 (5 bases). The V gene lost 0 bases and the J gene lost 7 bases, with 10 bases spanning the gap. Germline CDR1 SGDLS, CDR2 YYNGEE. The CDR3 extends over 13 amino acids. In nucleotides, the CDR3 is TGTGCCAGCAGCGTAGAAGGGGCGAGTGAAGCTTTCTTT. As protein: CASSVEGASEAFF.

This clone was observed once. This sequence joins TRBV4-1 and TRBJ2-2, with 7 positions matching TRBD2. The CDR3 runs to 18 residues. Looked up from germline, CDR1 is MGHRA and CDR2 is YSYEKL. The V gene end was trimmed by 1 base and the J gene end by 7 bases; junction bases not matched to a gene: 15. The DNA of the CDR3 is TGCGCCAGCAGCCAAGGGACCCATGTCGCTAGCGGTTACGGGGAGCTGTTTTTT. Protein product: CASSQGTHVASGYGELFF.

This clone showed up just once. The J gene is TRBJ1-1, the V gene TRBV19; 11 nucleotides align to TRBD1. The CDR3 contains 15 residues. V lost 4 bases and J lost 6; bases outside the gene matches: 7. Germline V gene lookup returns CDR1 LNHDA and CDR2 SQIVND (reference sequence). DNA for the CDR3: TGTGCCAGTAGTACCGGACAGGGGGCGGTTTCTGAAGCTTTCTTT. Translation gives CASSTGQGAVSEAFF.

This chain connects TRBV3-1 (or the pseudogene TRBV3-2) to TRBJ2-1; 10 nucleotides line up with TRBD2. The V gene's germline CDR1 is LGHDT and CDR2 YNNKEL (reference sequence). The CDR3 has 15 amino acids. V dropped 8 bases and J dropped 4; count of bases not matched to a gene: 8. The CDR3 bases are TGTGCCAGCGAGGTAGCGGGGGGCCTTTACAATGAGCAGTTCTTC. Encoded protein: CASEVAGGLYNEQFF.

The chain couples TRBV6-5 to TRBJ2-3, with TRBD2 matching 9 bases. CDR1 is MNHEY and CDR2 is SVGAGI in the germline V gene. This CDR3 region has 16 residues. The J segment lost 0 bases and the V segment lost 4 bases, leaving 5 bases of the junction unmatched. This CDR3 reads CASSFGTSKSTDTQYF. The CDR3 DNA reads as TGTGCCAGCAGTTTCGGGACTAGCAAAAGCACAGATACGCAGTATTTT.

The chain recombines TRBV19 with TRBJ2-7; a weak D match, TRBD1 (8 bases). The germline V gene encodes CDR1 LNHDA and CDR2 SQIVND (reference sequence). This CDR3 region has 13 residues. V shed 10 bases and J shed 3 bases, with 16 bases lying between them. The CDR3 nucleotides are TGTGCCACCGCACAGGGGGGGGTCTACGAGCAGTACTTC. Translating gives CATAQGGVYEQYF.

The chain combines TRBV5-1 with TRBJ1-2, with 7 bases identical to TRBD1. This CDR3 is 18 amino acids long. Germline V CDR1 and CDR2: SGHRS, YFSETQ. The V gene end was trimmed by 4 bases and the J gene end by 0 bases; junction bases not matched to a gene: 15. CDR3 amino acids: CASSPLGQAEYTNYGYTF. As DNA, the CDR3 is TGCGCCAGCAGCCCACTAGGACAGGCGGAGTACACTAACTATGGCTACACCTTC.

The V call is TRBV7-2, the J call TRBJ1-5; D is perhaps TRBD1 (5 bases). Looked up from germline, CDR1 is SGHTA and CDR2 is FQGNSA. V was shortened by 8 bases and J by 7 bases, with 15 bases between the two germline ends. This CDR3 comprises 13 residues. CDR3 region: CASSPEGPQPQHF. In DNA, the CDR3 is TGTGCCAGCTCCCCGGAGGGGCCCCAGCCCCAGCATTTT.

The V gene is TRBV7-7, the J gene TRBJ2-1, with 15 positions matching TRBD2. CDR1 is SSHAT and CDR2 is FNYEAQ in the germline V gene (reference sequence). The CDR3 contains 15 residues. V gave up 5 bases and J gave up 7 bases; unmatched junction bases: 3. In nucleotides, the CDR3 is TGTGCCAGCAGCCAAGGACTAGCGGGAGGGAATGAGCAGTTCTTC. This sequence encodes CASSQGLAGGNEQFF.

This clone was counted once. The chain has TRBV5-1 and TRBJ1-5; D perhaps matches TRBD1 (6 bases). Between the trimmed V and J ends, which lost 4 bases and 4 bases, there was a span of 9 bases. The germline gives CDR1 SGHRS, CDR2 YFSETQ. This CDR3 is built from 13 residues. CDR3 sequence reads: CASSIDRNQPQHF. Written as DNA, the CDR3 is TGCGCCAGCAGCATAGACAGGAATCAGCCCCAGCATTTT.

J is TRBJ1-1 and V is TRBV6-5, with TRBD1 identical over 9 bases. Germline-derived CDR1 and CDR2 are MNHEY and SVGAGI. This CDR3 comprises 14 residues. Unmatched junction bases numbered 2, after V lost 2 bases and J lost 4 bases. The CDR3, as DNA: TGTGCCAGCAGTTACGGGACAGGGCGCACTGAAGCTTTCTTT. Encoded protein: CASSYGTGRTEAFF.

The rearrangement links TRBV5-8 to TRBJ1-6; TRBD1 might be the D (5 bases). The CDR3 runs to 13 residues. The V end lost 6 bases, the J end lost 9 bases, and 13 bases lay between the germline ends. Germline assignment: CDR1 SGHTS and CDR2 YDEGEE. CDR3 in DNA: TGTGCCAGCATCCCCAGGGAGGGTTCACCCCTCCACTTT. This sequence encodes CASIPREGSPLHF.

V and J are TRBV5-8 and TRBJ1-5; D call uncertain. Per the germline V gene, CDR1 is SGHTS and CDR2 is YDEGEE. This CDR3 spans 13 amino acids. Trimming removed 0 bases at V and 7 bases at J, with 8 bases between. CDR3 sequence (DNA): TGTGCCAGCAGCTTGGACCGCGGGCAGCCCCAGCATTTT. It yields the protein CASSLDRGQPQHF.

This rearrangement joins TRBV2 to TRBJ1-5; 12 nucleotides align to TRBD1. CDR3 length equals 16 residues. Germline trimming cut 4 bases from V and 4 bases from J; bases unmatched to any gene: 5. Germline loops: CDR1 SNHLY, CDR2 FYNNEI. CDR3 DNA sequence: TGTGCCAGCAGTGTGGGACAGGGGGCCTCGAATCAGCCCCAGCATTTT. Translation gives CASSVGQGASNQPQHF. Variable domain in full (rest from reference TRBV2 and TRBJ1-5): EPEVTQTPSHQVTQMGQEVILRCVPISNHLYFYWYRQILGQKVEFLVSFYNNEISEKSEIFDDQFSVERPDGSNFTLKIRSTKLEDSAMYFCASSVGQGASNQPQHFGDGTRLSIL.

This clone was observed a handful of times. This rearrangement joins TRBV5-6 to TRBJ1-6; TRBD1 matches at 8 bases. The CDR3 runs 12 residues. After removal of 4 bases from V and 13 bases from J, the junction contained 4 bases not matched to a gene. Germline values: CDR1 SGHDT, CDR2 YYEEEE. Here the CDR3 reads CASSDRDRPLHF. Here the CDR3 DNA reads TGTGCCAGCAGCGACCGGGACAGGCCCCTCCACTTT.

The chain recombines TRBV5-1 with TRBJ1-2, with 8 bases identical to TRBD1. This CDR3 has 15 amino acids. CDR1 SGHRS and CDR2 YFSETQ come from the germline V gene. Trimming at V came to 4 bases and at J to 4 bases, leaving 9 bases not matched to a gene. The CDR3 is CASSPTGAKSYGYTF. The CDR3 DNA reads TGCGCCAGCAGCCCGACAGGGGCTAAGAGCTATGGCTACACCTTC.

This chain joins TRBV7-9 and TRBJ1-3, with TRBD1 matching over 7 bases. V lost 6 bases, J lost 1 base, and 6 bases stayed unmatched. The CDR3 is made up of 15 amino acids. Germline CDR1 SEHNR, CDR2 FQNEAQ (reference sequence). The DNA for the CDR3 is TGTGCCAGCAGTAAAGGGGGCACTTCTGGAAACACCATATATTTT. It specifies CASSKGGTSGNTIYF.